Listed here are 10 T cell receptor beta chains from one sample, sequenced in a study of shared clonotypes between healthy human individuals. Only in-frame clones appear in the TCRdb table, and some are missing; sequencing was by immunoSEQ multiplex PCR. This sample yields some 2,100,000 clones, of which approximately 94% are seen a single time; around 0.13% belongs to the top ten. Sequencing was carried out using naive CD4+ T cells sorted from blood. Subset specified: CD45RA+ positively selected. The receptor source for this set is a man aged 18 to 30 in good health.

The chain has TRBV11-2 and TRBJ1-6; tentatively, D is TRBD1 (5 bases). Between the trimmed V and J ends, which lost 5 bases and 2 bases, there was a span of 7 bases. This CDR3 has 14 amino acids. Germline V gene sequence: CDR1 SGHAT, CDR2 FQNNGV. The CDR3 DNA reads TGTGCCAGCAGCCCAGGGACCTATAATTCACCCCTCCACTTT. Translated, it gives CASSPGTYNSPLHF. The whole variable domain, filled in from reference TRBV11-2 and TRBJ1-6, reads EAGVAQSPRYKIIEKRQSVAFWCNPISGHATLYWYQQILGQGPKLLIQFQNNGVVDDSQLPKDRFSAERLKGVDSTLKIQPAKLEDSAVYLCASSPGTYNSPLHFGNGTRLTVT.

This clone was recorded a few times. Other DNA sequences in the same sample also yield this CDR3. V is TRBV5-1 and J is TRBJ1-5; perhaps TRBD1 as D (6 bases). The CDR3 length is 13 residues. Germline V lookup: CDR1 SGHRS, CDR2 YFSETQ. V lost 0 bases and J lost 5, with 6 bases in between. CDR3 protein: CASSLAGDQPQHF. The CDR3 bases are TGCGCCAGCAGCTTGGCAGGGGATCAGCCCCAGCATTTT.

The rearrangement links TRBV6-1 to TRBJ1-5, with D maybe TRBD1 (5 bases). This CDR3 is built from 14 residues. CDR1 is MNHNS and CDR2 is SASEGT in the germline V gene. Trimming pared 0 bases from V and 7 bases from J, leaving 10 bases between. CDR3 amino acids: CASSEAGKGQPQHF. As DNA, the CDR3 is TGTGCCAGCAGTGAAGCAGGGAAGGGGCAGCCCCAGCATTTT.

V usage is TRBV27 and J usage is TRBJ1-1; D is ambiguous. The CDR3 contains 14 residues. The V gene lost 6 bases and the J gene lost 1 base, with 12 bases spanning the gap. Germline CDR1 reads MNHEY; CDR2 reads SMNVEV (reference sequence). The CDR3 DNA sequence: TGTGCCAGCAGCCGAACCCGGGGGAACACTGAAGCTTTCTTT. Protein product: CASSRTRGNTEAFF.

The chain joins TRBV28 to TRBJ2-7; TRBD1 might be the D (8 bases). Germline CDR1 reads MDHEN; CDR2 reads SYDVKM. Between the trimmed V and J ends, which lost 7 bases and 3 bases, there was a span of 25 bases. The CDR3 has 17 amino acids. The CDR3 DNA follows: TGTGCCAGCAACACCCCGGGGGGTCAGGGGGCGATCTACGAGCAGTACTTC. It translates to CASNTPGGQGAIYEQYF.

This clone is a singleton in its sample. The chain employs TRBV5-6 and TRBJ2-5; D call uncertain. The CDR3 spans 14 residues. Trimming cost V 2 bases and J 5 bases, with 13 bases left between them. CDR1 and CDR2 (germline): SGHDT, YYEEEE. For the CDR3, the DNA is TGTGCCAGCAGCTTTAGATCAAGTGAGGAGACCCAGTACTTC. Amino acid sequence: CASSFRSSEETQYF.

The chain couples TRBV10-2 to TRBJ1-4; TRBD1 might be the D (6 bases). The germline V gene has CDR1 WSHSY and CDR2 SAAADI. CDR3 length: 14 residues. V dropped 0 bases and J dropped 8 bases, with 10 bases sitting between them. The CDR3 here is CASSESGGGEKLFF. CDR3 DNA sequence: TGCGCCAGCAGTGAGTCGGGGGGCGGCGAAAAACTGTTTTTT.

The chain links TRBV25-1 to TRBJ1-5, with 7 bases lining up with TRBD1. V was clipped by 6 bases and J by 3 bases; unmatched bases: 2. Germline CDR1 and CDR2: MGHDK and SYGVNS. This CDR3 has 13 amino acids. The CDR3 region has the DNA TGTGCCAGCAGGGGACAGTCCAATCAGCCCCAGCATTTT. Translated, it gives CASRGQSNQPQHF. Full variable domain (remainder filled in from reference TRBV25-1 and TRBJ1-5): EADIYQTPRYLVIGTGKKITLECSQTMGHDKMYWYQQDPGMELHLIHYSYGVNSTEKGDLSSESTVSRIRTEHFPLTLESARPSHTSQYLCASRGQSNQPQHFGDGTRLSIL.

The rearrangement uses TRBV10-3 and TRBJ2-2; TRBD2 is a possible D gene (5 bases). The CDR3 consists of 12 residues. Deletions cut 11 bases from V and 0 bases from J, with 7 bases between. CDR1 and CDR2 from the germline V gene are ENHRY and SYGVKD. Here the CDR3 reads CASGANTGELFF. CDR3 DNA: TGTGCCTCCGGGGCGAACACCGGGGAGCTGTTTTTT.

The chain combines TRBV29-1 with TRBJ2-3, with a tentative D call TRBD1 (6 bases). Germline lookup yields CDR1 SQVTM and CDR2 ANQGSEA. With 6 bases removed from V and 4 bases from J, the gap between germline ends came to 17 bases. The CDR3 loop spans 14 amino acids. The CDR3 nucleotides are TGCAGCGTAAGGACAGACCTTTTGTCAGATACGCAGTATTTT. Translating gives CSVRTDLLSDTQYF.